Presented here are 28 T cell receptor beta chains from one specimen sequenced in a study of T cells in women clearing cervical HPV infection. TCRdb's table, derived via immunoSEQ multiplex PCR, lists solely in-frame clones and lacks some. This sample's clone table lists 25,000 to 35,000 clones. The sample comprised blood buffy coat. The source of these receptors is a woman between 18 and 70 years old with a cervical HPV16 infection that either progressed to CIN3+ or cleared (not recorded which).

The CDR3 sequence: CASSVALADINNEQFF. CDR3 DNA, as far as it was read: TGTGCCAGCAGCGTAGCACTAGCGGATATAAACAATGAG. V usage is TRBV9 and J usage is TRBJ2-1, with TRBD2 matching over 8 bases. The read ends 3 residues before the CDR3 terminus; that terminus is restored from the germline J gene. V lost 0 bases to trimming and J lost 5 bases; unmatched junction nucleotides: 7. Germline V CDR1 and CDR2: SGDLS, YYNGEE. This CDR3 is 16 amino acids long.

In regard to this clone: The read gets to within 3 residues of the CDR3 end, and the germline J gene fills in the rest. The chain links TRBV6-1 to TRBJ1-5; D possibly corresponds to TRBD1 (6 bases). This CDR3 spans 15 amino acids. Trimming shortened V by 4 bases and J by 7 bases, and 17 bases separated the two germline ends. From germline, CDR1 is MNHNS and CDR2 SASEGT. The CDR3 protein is CASSAGGAGGQPQHF. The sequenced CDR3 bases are TGTGCCAGCAGTGCCGGGGGGGCGGGGGGCCAGCCC.

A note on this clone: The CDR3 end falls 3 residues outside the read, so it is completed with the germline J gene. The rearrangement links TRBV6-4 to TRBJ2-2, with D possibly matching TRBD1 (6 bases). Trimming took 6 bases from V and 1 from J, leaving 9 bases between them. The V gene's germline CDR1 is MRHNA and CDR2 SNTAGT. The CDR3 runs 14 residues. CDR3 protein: CASRQQGNTGELFF. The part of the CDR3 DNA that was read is TGTGCCAGCAGACAACAGGGGAACACCGGGGAG.

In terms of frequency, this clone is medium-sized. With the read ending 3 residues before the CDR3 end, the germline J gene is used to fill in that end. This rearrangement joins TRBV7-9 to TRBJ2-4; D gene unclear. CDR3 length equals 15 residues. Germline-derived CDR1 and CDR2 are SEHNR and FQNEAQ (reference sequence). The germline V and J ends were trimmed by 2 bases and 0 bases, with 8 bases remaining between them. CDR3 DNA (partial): TGTGCCAGCAGCTTATCGCGGCTAGCCAAAAACATT. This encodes CASSLSRLAKNI. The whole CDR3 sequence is CASSLSRLAKNIQYF.

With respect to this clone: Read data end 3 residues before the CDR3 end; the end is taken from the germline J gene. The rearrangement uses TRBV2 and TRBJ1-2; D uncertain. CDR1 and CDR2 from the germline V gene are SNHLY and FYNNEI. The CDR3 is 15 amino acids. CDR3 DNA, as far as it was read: TGTGCCAGCAGAAGTACCGGACTAGCGGGAGATACC. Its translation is CASRSTGLAGDT. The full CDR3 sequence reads CASRSTGLAGDTYTF. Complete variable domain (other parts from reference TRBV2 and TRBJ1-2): EPEVTQTPSHQVTQMGQEVILRCVPISNHLYFYWYRQILGQKVEFLVSFYNNEISEKSEIFDDQFSVERPDGSNFTLKIRSTKLEDSAMYFCASRSTGLAGDTYTFGSGTRLTVV.

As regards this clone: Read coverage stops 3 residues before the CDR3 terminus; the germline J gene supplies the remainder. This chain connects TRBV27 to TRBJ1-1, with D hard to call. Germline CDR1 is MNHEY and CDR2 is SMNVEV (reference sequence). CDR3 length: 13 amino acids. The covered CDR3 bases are TGTGCCAGCAGTTTAGGGTATCGGACTAGA. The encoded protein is CASSLGYRTR. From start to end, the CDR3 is CASSLGYRTRAFF.

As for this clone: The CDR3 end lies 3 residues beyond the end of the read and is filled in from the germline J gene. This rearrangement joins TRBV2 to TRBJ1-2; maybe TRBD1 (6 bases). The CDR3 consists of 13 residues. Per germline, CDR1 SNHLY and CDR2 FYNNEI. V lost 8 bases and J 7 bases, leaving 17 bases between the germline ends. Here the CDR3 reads CASELSGGGGYTF. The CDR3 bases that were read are TGTGCCAGCGAGTTATCGGGGGGCGGTGGC.

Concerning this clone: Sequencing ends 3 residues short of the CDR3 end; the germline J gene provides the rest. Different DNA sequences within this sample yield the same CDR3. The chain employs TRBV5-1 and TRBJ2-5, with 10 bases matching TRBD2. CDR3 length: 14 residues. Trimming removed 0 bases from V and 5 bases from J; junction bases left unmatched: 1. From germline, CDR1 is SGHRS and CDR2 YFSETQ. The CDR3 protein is CASSLALAGETQYF. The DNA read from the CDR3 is TGCGCCAGCAGCTTGGCACTAGCGGGGGAGACC. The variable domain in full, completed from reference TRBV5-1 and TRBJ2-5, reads KAGVTQTPRYLIKTRGQQVTLSCSPISGHRSVSWYQQTPGQGLQFLFEYFSETQRNKGNFPGRFSGRQFSNSRSEMNVSTLELGDSALYLCASSLALAGETQYFGPGTRLLVL.

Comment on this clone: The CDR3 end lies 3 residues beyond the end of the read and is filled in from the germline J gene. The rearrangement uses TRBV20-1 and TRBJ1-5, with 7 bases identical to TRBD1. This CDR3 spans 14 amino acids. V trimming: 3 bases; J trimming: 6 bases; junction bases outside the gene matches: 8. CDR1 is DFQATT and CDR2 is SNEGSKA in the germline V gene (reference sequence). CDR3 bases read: TGCAGTGCTAGGGAACAGGGGAGAGGTCAGCCC. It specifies CSAREQGRGQP. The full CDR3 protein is CSAREQGRGQPQHF.

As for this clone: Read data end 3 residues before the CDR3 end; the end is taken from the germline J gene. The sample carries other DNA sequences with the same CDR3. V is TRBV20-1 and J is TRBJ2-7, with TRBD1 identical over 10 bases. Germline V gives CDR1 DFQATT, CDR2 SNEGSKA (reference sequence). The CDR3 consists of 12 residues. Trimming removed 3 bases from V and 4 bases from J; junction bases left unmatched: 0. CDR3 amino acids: CSARGQGYEQYF. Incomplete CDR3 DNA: TGCAGTGCTAGGGGACAGGGGTACGAG.

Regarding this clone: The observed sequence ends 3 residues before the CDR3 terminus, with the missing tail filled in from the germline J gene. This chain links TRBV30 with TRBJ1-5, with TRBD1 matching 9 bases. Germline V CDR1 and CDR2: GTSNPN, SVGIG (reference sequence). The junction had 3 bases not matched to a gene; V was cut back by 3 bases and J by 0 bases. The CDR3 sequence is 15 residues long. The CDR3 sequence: CAWRGQGYSNQPQHF. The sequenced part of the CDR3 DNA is TGTGCCTGGAGGGGACAGGGTTATAGCAATCAGCCC.

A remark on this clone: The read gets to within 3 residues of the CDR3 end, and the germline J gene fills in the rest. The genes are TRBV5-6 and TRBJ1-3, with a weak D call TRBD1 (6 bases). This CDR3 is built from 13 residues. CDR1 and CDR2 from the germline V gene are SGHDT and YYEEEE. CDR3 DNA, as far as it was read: TGTGCCAGCAGCTTGCGACAGGTGGGGCAC. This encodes CASSLRQVGH. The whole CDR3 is CASSLRQVGHIYF. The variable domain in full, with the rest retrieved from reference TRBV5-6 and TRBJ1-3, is DAGVTQSPTHLIKTRGQQVTLRCSPKSGHDTVSWYQQALGQGPQFIFQYYEEEERQRGNFPDRFSGHQFPNYSSELNVNALLLGDSALYLCASSLRQVGHIYFGEGSWLTVV.

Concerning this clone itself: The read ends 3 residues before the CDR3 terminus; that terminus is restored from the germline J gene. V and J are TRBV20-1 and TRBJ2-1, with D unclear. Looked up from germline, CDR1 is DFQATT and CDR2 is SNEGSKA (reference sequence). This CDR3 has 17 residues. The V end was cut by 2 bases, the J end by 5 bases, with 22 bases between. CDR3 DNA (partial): TGCAGTGCTAGACTTCGTCTCGGCAGGCTTGAGGACAATGAG. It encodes CSARLRLGRLEDNE. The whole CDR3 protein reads CSARLRLGRLEDNEQFF.

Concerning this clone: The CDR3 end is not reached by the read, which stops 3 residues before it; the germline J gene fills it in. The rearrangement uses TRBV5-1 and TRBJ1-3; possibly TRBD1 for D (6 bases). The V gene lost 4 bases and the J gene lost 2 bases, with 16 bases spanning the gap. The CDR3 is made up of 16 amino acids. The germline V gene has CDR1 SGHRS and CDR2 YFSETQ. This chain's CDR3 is CASSPEGTTPGNTIYF. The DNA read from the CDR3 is TGCGCCAGCAGCCCGGAGGGGACAACTCCTGGAAACACC.

The CDR3 bases that were read are TGTGCCAGCAGCGTAGGAACCAGGGGTGAG. Its translation is CASSVGTRGE. The whole CDR3 sequence reads CASSVGTRGEQFF. V gene TRBV7-9 combines with J gene TRBJ2-1; D is perhaps TRBD1 (6 bases). The DNA ends 3 residues before the CDR3 does, and the rest of the CDR3 is filled in from the germline J gene. The CDR3 is made up of 13 amino acids. The V and J ends lost 5 bases and 9 bases respectively, with 14 bases between them. Germline V CDR1 and CDR2: SEHNR, FQNEAQ (reference sequence).

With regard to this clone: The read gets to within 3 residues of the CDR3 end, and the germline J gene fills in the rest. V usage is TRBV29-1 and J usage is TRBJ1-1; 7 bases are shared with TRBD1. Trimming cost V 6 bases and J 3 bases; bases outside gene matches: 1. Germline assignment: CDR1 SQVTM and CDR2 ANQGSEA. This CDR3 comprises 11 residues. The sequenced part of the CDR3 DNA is TGCAGCGTGGGGACAGACACTGAA. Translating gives CSVGTDTE. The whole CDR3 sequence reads CSVGTDTEAFF.

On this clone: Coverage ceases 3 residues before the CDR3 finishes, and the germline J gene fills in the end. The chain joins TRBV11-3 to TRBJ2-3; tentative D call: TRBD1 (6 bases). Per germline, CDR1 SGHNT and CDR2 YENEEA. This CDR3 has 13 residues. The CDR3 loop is CASSQGPEKAQYF. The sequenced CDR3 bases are TGTGCCAGCAGTCAGGGGCCCGAAAAAGCG.

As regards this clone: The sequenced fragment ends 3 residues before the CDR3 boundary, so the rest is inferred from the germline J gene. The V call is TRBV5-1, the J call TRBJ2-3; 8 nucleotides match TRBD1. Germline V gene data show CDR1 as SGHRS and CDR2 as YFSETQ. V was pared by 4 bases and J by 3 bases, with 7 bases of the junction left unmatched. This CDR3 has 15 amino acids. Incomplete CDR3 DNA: TGCGCCAGCAGCCACACAGGGGGTAGTACAGATACG. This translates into CASSHTGGSTDT. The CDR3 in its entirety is CASSHTGGSTDTQYF.

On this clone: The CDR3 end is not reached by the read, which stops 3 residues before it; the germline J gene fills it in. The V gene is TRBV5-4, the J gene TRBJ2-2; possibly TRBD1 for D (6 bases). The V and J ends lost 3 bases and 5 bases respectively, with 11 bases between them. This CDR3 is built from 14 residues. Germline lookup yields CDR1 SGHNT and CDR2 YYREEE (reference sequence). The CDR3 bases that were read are TGTGCCAGCAGCTCATTACAGGGAACCGGGGAG. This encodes CASSSLQGTGE. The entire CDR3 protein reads CASSSLQGTGELFF.

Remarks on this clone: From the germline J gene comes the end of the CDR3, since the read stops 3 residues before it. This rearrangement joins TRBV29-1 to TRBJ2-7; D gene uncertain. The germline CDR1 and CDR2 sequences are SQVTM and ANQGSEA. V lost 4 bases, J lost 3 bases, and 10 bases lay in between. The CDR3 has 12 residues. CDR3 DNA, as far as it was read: TGCAGCGTTGCTGACAATTACTACGAG. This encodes CSVADNYYE. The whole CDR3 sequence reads CSVADNYYEQYF.

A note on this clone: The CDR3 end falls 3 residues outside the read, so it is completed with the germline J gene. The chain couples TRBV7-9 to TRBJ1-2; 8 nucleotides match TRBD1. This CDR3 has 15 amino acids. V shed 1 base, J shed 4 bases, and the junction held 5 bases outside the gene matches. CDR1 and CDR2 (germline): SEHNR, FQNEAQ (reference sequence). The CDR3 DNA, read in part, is TGTGCCAGCAGCTTAGATGACAGGGGACTCTATGGC. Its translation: CASSLDDRGLYG. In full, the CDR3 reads CASSLDDRGLYGYTF.

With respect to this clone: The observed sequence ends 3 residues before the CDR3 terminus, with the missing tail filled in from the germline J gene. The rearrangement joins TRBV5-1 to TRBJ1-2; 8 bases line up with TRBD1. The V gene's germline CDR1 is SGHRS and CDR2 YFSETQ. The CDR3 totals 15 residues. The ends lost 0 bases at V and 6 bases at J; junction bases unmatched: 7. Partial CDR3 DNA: TGCGCCAGCAGCTTGGAAGGACAGGGATTAAATGGC. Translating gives CASSLEGQGLNG. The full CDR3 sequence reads CASSLEGQGLNGYTF.

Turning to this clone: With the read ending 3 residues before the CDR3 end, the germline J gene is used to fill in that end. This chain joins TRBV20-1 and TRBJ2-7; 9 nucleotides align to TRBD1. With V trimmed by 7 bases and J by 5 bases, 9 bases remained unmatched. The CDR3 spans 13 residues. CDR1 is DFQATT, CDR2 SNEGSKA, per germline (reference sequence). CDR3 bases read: TGCAGTGTACAGGGACAGGGACTCAACGAG. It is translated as CSVQGQGLNE. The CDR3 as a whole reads CSVQGQGLNEQYF.

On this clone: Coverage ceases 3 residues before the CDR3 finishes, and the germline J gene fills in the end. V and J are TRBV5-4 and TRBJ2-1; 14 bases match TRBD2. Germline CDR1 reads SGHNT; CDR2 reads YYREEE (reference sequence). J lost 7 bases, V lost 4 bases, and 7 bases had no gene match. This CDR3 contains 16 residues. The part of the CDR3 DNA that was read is TGTGCCAGCAGCGCCGGGACTAGCGGGAGCAGGAATGAG. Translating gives CASSAGTSGSRNE. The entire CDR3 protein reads CASSAGTSGSRNEQFF.

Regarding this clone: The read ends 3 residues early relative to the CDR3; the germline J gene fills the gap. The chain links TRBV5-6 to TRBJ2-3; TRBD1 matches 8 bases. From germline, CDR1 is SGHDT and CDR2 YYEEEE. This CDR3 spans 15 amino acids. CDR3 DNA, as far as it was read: TGTGCCAGCAGCCCACTGGACAGGGCGGTGGAGACG. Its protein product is CASSPLDRAVET. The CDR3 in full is CASSPLDRAVETQYF.

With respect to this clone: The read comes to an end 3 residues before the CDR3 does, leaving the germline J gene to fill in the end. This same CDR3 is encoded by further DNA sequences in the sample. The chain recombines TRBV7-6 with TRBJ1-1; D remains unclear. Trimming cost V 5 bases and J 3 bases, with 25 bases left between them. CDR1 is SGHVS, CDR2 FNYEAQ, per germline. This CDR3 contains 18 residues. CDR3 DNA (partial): TGTGCCAGCAGCCTGATACCTCTTGAGACGGATCGGGACACTGAA. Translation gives CASSLIPLETDRDTE. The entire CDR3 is CASSLIPLETDRDTEAFF.

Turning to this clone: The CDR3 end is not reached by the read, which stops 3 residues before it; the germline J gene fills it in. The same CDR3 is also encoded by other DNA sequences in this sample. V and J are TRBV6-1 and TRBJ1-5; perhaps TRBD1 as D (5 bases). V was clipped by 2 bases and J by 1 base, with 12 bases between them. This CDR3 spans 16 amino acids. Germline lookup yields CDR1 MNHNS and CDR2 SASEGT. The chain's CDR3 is CASSEQTVGSNQPQHF. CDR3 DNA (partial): TGTGCCAGCAGTGAACAGACAGTGGGAAGCAATCAGCCC.

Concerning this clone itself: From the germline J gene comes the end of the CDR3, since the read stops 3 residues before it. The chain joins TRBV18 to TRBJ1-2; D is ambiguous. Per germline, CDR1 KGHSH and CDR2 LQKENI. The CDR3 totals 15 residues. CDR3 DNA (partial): TGTGCCAGCTCACCCCTAGCGGGTGACTACAATGAC. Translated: CASSPLAGDYND. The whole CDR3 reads CASSPLAGDYNDYTF.